This passage covers 17 T cell receptor beta chains from one sample sequenced in a study of control samples from healthy donors and cancer patients. Sequencing used immunoSEQ multiplex PCR; TCRdb keeps in-frame clones, though not all of them. The sample contains approximately 140,000 clones, about 85% of which appear only once. Sequencing input: blood. These receptors were obtained from a young woman in good health.

V usage is TRBV30 and J usage is TRBJ1-1; D unresolved. The germline V gene has CDR1 GTSNPN and CDR2 SVGIG (reference sequence). The CDR3 spans 13 residues. The V gene lost 3 bases and the J gene lost 0 bases, with 8 bases spanning the gap. CDR3 sequence: CAWRWQLNTEAFF. CDR3 DNA sequence: TGTGCCTGGAGGTGGCAGCTGAACACTGAAGCTTTCTTT.

The sample holds one count of this clone. This chain joins TRBV5-1 and TRBJ1-3; 7 nucleotides align to TRBD1. Germline trimming cut 0 bases from V and 3 bases from J; bases unmatched to any gene: 3. This CDR3 is built from 15 residues. Germline loops: CDR1 SGHRS, CDR2 YFSETQ. The CDR3 sequence: CASSLEGGGGNTIYF. In nucleotides, the CDR3 is TGCGCCAGCAGCTTGGAAGGGGGCGGTGGAAACACCATATATTTT.

V is TRBV28 and J is TRBJ1-2; D possibly corresponds to TRBD1 (6 bases). V was clipped by 5 bases and J by 6 bases, with 13 bases between them. CDR3 length equals 13 residues. Germline values: CDR1 MDHEN, CDR2 SYDVKM. The CDR3 loop reads CASSAQGRDGYTF. CDR3 DNA sequence: TGTGCCAGCAGTGCACAGGGTAGAGATGGCTACACCTTC.

V and J are TRBV9 and TRBJ1-3, with D unresolved. V was cut by 0 bases and J by 2 bases, with 9 bases left in between. This CDR3 contains 15 residues. Germline CDR1 is SGDLS and CDR2 is YYNGEE. The CDR3 loop reads CASSVDGRTGNTIYF. The CDR3 nucleotides read TGTGCCAGCAGCGTAGACGGGAGAACTGGAAACACCATATATTTT.

This sequence joins TRBV29-1 and TRBJ1-2; no clear D gene. Germline-derived CDR1 and CDR2 are SQVTM and ANQGSEA. This CDR3 has 12 residues. Trimming cost V 2 bases and J 4 bases, with 8 bases left between them. This CDR3 reads CSVERLGYGYTF. The CDR3 nucleotides read TGCAGCGTTGAAAGGCTGGGCTATGGCTACACCTTC.

The gene calls are TRBV24-1 and TRBJ1-2; a possible D gene is TRBD1 (5 bases). V dropped 4 bases and J dropped 8 bases, with 16 bases sitting between them. The CDR3 totals 14 residues. The germline gives CDR1 KGHDR, CDR2 SFDVKD. CDR3 bases: TGTGCCACCAGTGAAGTAGACAGACCCGGAGGCTACACCTTC. Its translation is CATSEVDRPGGYTF.

V and J are TRBV28 and TRBJ2-5, with 9 nucleotides matching TRBD2. This CDR3 is 16 amino acids long. V lost 6 bases, J lost 6 bases, and 14 bases stayed unmatched. CDR1 is MDHEN, CDR2 SYDVKM, per germline. The chain's CDR3 is CASSPPWASGRKTQYF. CDR3 coding DNA: TGTGCCAGCAGCCCCCCCTGGGCGAGCGGGAGGAAGACCCAGTACTTC.

The chain combines TRBV6-5 with TRBJ2-5; TRBD1 or TRBD2 may be the D gene (6 bases each). V gave up 8 bases and J gave up 5 bases, with 15 bases separating them. CDR3 size: 13 residues. CDR1 is MNHEY and CDR2 is SVGAGI in the germline V gene. The CDR3 DNA reads TGTGCCAGCGGAGAGGGGGAGGCGGAGACCCAGTACTTC. Protein sequence: CASGEGEAETQYF.

V gene TRBV24-1 combines with J gene TRBJ2-1, with 11 positions matching TRBD2. V dropped 4 bases and J dropped 3; count of bases not matched to a gene: 7. Germline CDR1 KGHDR, CDR2 SFDVKD. This CDR3 comprises 17 residues. As DNA, the CDR3 is TGTGCCACCAGTGACCGGAAGACTAGCGGGGTCTACAATGAGCAGTTCTTC. It yields the protein CATSDRKTSGVYNEQFF.

This rearrangement joins TRBV9 to TRBJ2-1, with no clear D. Trimming took 0 bases from V and 0 from J, leaving 10 bases between them. CDR1 is SGDLS, CDR2 YYNGEE, per germline. The CDR3 is 16 residues long. The CDR3 spells CASSVDSSSSYNEQFF. CDR3 nucleotides: TGTGCCAGCAGCGTAGATAGCTCGAGCTCCTACAATGAGCAGTTCTTC.

The chain links TRBV20-1 to TRBJ2-1, with 7 bases lining up with TRBD1. The CDR3 totals 10 residues. The V gene's germline CDR1 is DFQATT and CDR2 SNEGSKA (reference sequence). The ends lost 4 bases at V and 10 bases at J; junction bases unmatched: 1. The CDR3 nucleotides are TGCAGTGCTAACAGGGGCGAGCAGTTCTTC. It yields the protein CSANRGEQFF.

The CDR3, as DNA: TGTGCCAGCAGTTCGGCCATCCCCTCTGGAAACACCATATATTTT. Translation: CASSSAIPSGNTIYF. The rearrangement links TRBV28 to TRBJ1-3; the D is unclear. There are 15 residues in the CDR3. Germline V CDR1 and CDR2: MDHEN, SYDVKM. V was cut by 4 bases and J by 0 bases, with 10 bases left in between.

This chain uses TRBV4-2 with TRBJ2-7; TRBD1 matches 9 bases. The CDR3 length is 14 residues. The V and J ends lost 1 base and 3 bases, in that order; junction bases with no gene match: 1. Per the germline V gene, CDR1 is LGHNA and CDR2 is YNFKEQ. The CDR3: CASSQATGGYEQYF. The CDR3 coding sequence is TGTGCCAGCAGCCAAGCGACAGGGGGCTACGAGCAGTACTTC.

This sequence joins TRBV28 and TRBJ1-6; D perhaps matches TRBD1 (6 bases). Germline values: CDR1 MDHEN, CDR2 SYDVKM. V was pared by 8 bases and J by 0 bases, with 26 bases between. This CDR3 spans 20 amino acids. In DNA, the CDR3 is TGTGCCAGCGGGGTCCCCGGACAGTGGATAATGAGCTCCTATAATTCACCCCTCCACTTT. Translated: CASGVPGQWIMSSYNSPLHF.

This clone was observed once. The chain uses TRBV5-1 and TRBJ2-7; a weak D match, TRBD2 (5 bases). Germline V CDR1 and CDR2: SGHRS, YFSETQ. V lost 0 bases and J 2 bases, leaving 15 bases between the germline ends. The CDR3 covers 16 residues. CDR3 loop: CASSLDLDSAAYEQYF. In nucleotides, the CDR3 is TGCGCCAGCAGCTTGGATTTAGATAGCGCTGCCTACGAGCAGTACTTC.

V and J are TRBV28 and TRBJ2-7; 11 bases fit TRBD2. The CDR3 loop spans 15 amino acids. With V trimmed by 6 bases and J by 5 bases, 9 bases remained unmatched. Germline CDR1 is MDHEN and CDR2 is SYDVKM. This CDR3 is CASRPYSGRENEQYF. The CDR3 coding sequence is TGTGCCAGCAGACCATATAGCGGGAGGGAGAACGAGCAGTACTTC.

J is TRBJ1-2 and V is TRBV6-6; D gene unclear. Looked up from germline, CDR1 is MNHNY and CDR2 is SVGAGI (reference sequence). The CDR3 runs 14 residues. V was clipped by 2 bases and J by 2 bases, with 9 bases between them. This CDR3 reads CASSYAGGNYGYTF. The CDR3 DNA reads as TGTGCCAGCAGTTACGCCGGAGGAAACTATGGCTACACCTTC.